The T cell receptor (beta chain) described here comes from a study of cytomegalovirus exposure and HLA in healthy donors. General study findings and limits: Trimming of TCR beta V- and J-genes showed a link, identified in a later analysis, to a missense DCLRE1C variant. A later analysis by the authors found several of the most significant clusters apparently linked to common viral pathogens. CMV antigen specificity of three CMV-associated chains was confirmed in vitro.

This PCR relied on a set of 60 Vbeta primers and 13 Jbeta primers. Produced via immunoSEQ multiplex PCR; TCRdb's table is partial and in-frame only. The table gives some 130,000 clones; the top ten clones make up under 2% of it. On this clone: Its antigen is undetermined.

Sequenced: PBMCs. The clonotype comes from a woman aged 40 to 50 in good health and CMV-seropositive.

The CDR3 DNA follows: TGTGCCAGCAGCCATGACAGGGAGAGGTCGGATGAGCAGTTCTTC. It encodes CASSHDRERSDEQFF. This chain uses TRBV28 with TRBJ2-1; 7 bases align to TRBD1. Germline V gene lookup returns CDR1 MDHEN and CDR2 SYDVKM. Germline trimming cut 6 bases from V and 8 bases from J; bases unmatched to any gene: 13. This CDR3 has 15 amino acids. The variable domain in full, with the rest retrieved from reference TRBV28 and TRBJ2-1, is DVKVTQSSRYLVKRTGEKVFLECVQDMDHENMFWYRQDPGLGLRLIYFSYDVKMKEKGDIPEGYSVSREKKERFSLILESASTNQTSMYLCASSHDRERSDEQFFGPGTRLTVL.